The sequence of this TCR beta chain was determined in a study of blood T cell repertoires in COVID-19 (TCRdb year 2020). For the wider study: Samples from collaborators originated in the United States, Italy and Spain and spanned both the acute and convalescent phases of COVID-19. HLA class I and class II types, where available, came from metadata supplied by the sample provider rather than from assay-based typing. The prospective study material was composed of cDNA or gDNA derived from T cells, B-cell-depleted T cells, or PBMCs. Deeply sampled blood TCRbeta repertoires from subjects exposed to, actively infected with, or recovered from COVID-19 were included in the dataset. The samples were drawn from two sources: the first 160 participants of the ongoing ImmuneRACE study, and approximately 1,300 subjects contributed by 6 global collaborators. The sample metadata nearly always contained a de-identified subject ID, COVID-19 status, age in years and sex. The repertoires were released in a freely available public database meant as a resource for research on the immune response to SARS-CoV-2.

The immunoSEQ Assay, a bias-controlled multiplex PCR, was used to amplify TCRbeta CDR3 regions from genomic DNA. On the study's bioinformatics: The number of nucleated cells in each sample was estimated from the amplification of reference gene primers within the assay. Sequence reads were collapsed and filtered to measure the absolute abundance of every unique TCRbeta CDR3 rearrangement. For each sample, productive Simpson clonality was calculated by taking the square root of Simpson's diversity index across productive rearrangements. TCRdb re-hosts the immuneACCESS table, in-frame sequences only. Its copies lack some clones; in the studies checked, an unresolved V gene accounts for under half of them, and the cause for the rest is not known. V and J calls and clone size are given by that table; D and trimming were obtained from the DNA. The sample contains just under 350,000 clones, around four fifths of them found a single time. The ten largest clones take up about 3% of the sample.

Beyond this particular receptor, the publication reports: The amount of clinical and demographic metadata varied by source and participant and was provided uncurated.

About this clone itself: The antigen it recognizes is unknown. Within one base of it there is no much larger clone, and no base qualities were kept.

Each collaborating institution followed its own protocols to collect whole blood in K2EDTA tubes. Collaborator samples were shipped for TCRbeta analysis as frozen whole blood, isolated PBMCs, or DNA extracted from either sample type. For this chain, trimming is 4 bases at the V end and 3 bases at the J end, and the number of junction bases without a gene match is 6. There are 14 amino acids in the CDR3, from cysteine to phenylalanine inclusive. The kept DNA is CDR3 alone, 42 bases in frame from the first base. The germline V gene encodes CDR1 LGHDT and CDR2 YNNKEL (reference sequence). Source material: peripheral blood. This chain joins TRBV3-1 (or the pseudogene TRBV3-2) to TRBJ2-7; 7 bases in between match TRBD1. This clonotype was obtained from a man under 40 with active or convalescent COVID-19. For the CDR3, the sequence is CASSPWTGFYEQYF. The DNA is as follows: TGTGCCAGCAGCCCGTGGACAGGTTTCTACGAGCAGTACTTC.